This passage covers 12 T cell receptor beta chains from one sample sequenced in a study of blood T cell repertoires in COVID-19 (dated by TCRdb to 2018 to 2020). The library was built by means of the immunoSEQ multiplex PCR assay. The immuneACCESS repertoire file appears here via TCRdb, limited to in-frame rearrangements. These files lack a portion of the clones; in checked studies, under half of the deficit traces to unresolved V genes, and the cause of the others is not known. This sample comprises approximately 300,000 clones, around 88% of them detected only once. Together, the top ten hold about 1.2% of the sample. Sequenced input: peripheral blood. The receptors originated from a woman aged 45-59 years with acute or convalescent COVID-19.

The V and J genes are TRBV19 and TRBJ2-5, with a possible D match to TRBD2 (7 bases). Germline CDR1 LNHDA, CDR2 SQIVND (reference sequence). CDR3 size: 14 residues. Trimming took 3 bases from V and 4 from J, leaving 12 bases between them. CDR3 loop: CASSMGGGRETQYF. In DNA, the CDR3 is TGTGCCAGTAGTATGGGGGGGGGCCGAGAGACCCAGTACTTC.

The rearrangement joins TRBV6-2 or TRBV6-3 to TRBJ2-4; no firm D call. CDR3 length equals 17 residues. With 2 bases removed from V and 3 bases from J, the gap between germline ends came to 17 bases. CDR1 is MNHEY, CDR2 SVGEGT, per germline. The CDR3 loop is CASSYDKAARGKNIQYF. The CDR3 nucleotides read TGTGCCAGCAGTTACGATAAGGCCGCCCGAGGCAAAAACATTCAGTACTTC.

This clone was found once. V usage is TRBV30 and J usage is TRBJ1-6, with D tentatively TRBD1 (5 bases). This CDR3 comprises 15 residues. V dropped 4 bases and J dropped 6 bases, with 16 bases sitting between them. The germline V gene has CDR1 GTSNPN and CDR2 SVGIG (reference sequence). This chain's CDR3 is CAWIGDRVSNSPLHF. The CDR3 nucleotides are TGTGCCTGGATAGGGGATCGGGTAAGTAATTCACCCCTCCACTTT.

J is TRBJ1-3 and V is TRBV10-3; D not certain. Deletions cut 0 bases from V and 0 bases from J, with 6 bases between. Germline assignment: CDR1 ENHRY and CDR2 SYGVKD. This CDR3 spans 15 amino acids. The CDR3 spells CAISESSGSGNTIYF. The CDR3, as DNA: TGTGCCATCAGTGAGTCATCGGGCTCTGGAAACACCATATATTTT.

This clone was counted once. V gene TRBV7-2 combines with J gene TRBJ1-3; D gene uncertain. CDR1 SGHTA and CDR2 FQGNSA come from the germline V gene. CDR3 length equals 15 residues. The V end lost 5 bases, the J end lost 0 bases, and 11 bases lay between the germline ends. Here the CDR3 reads CASSTAGGSGNTIYF. DNA of the CDR3: TGTGCCAGCAGCACCGCGGGTGGCTCTGGAAACACCATATATTTT.

This clone has only a few counts. V and J are TRBV11-2 and TRBJ2-1; weak D call: TRBD2 (7 bases). This CDR3 is built from 16 residues. Per germline, CDR1 SGHAT and CDR2 FQNNGV. The V and J ends lost 6 bases and 2 bases respectively, with 17 bases between them. CDR3 region: CASRLGGRDPYNEQFF. CDR3 DNA: TGTGCCAGCAGGCTGGGGGGGCGGGACCCCTACAATGAGCAGTTCTTC.

The V call is TRBV19, the J call TRBJ2-3; D is perhaps TRBD1 (6 bases). Germline loops: CDR1 LNHDA, CDR2 SQIVND (reference sequence). This CDR3 has 15 residues. The V gene lost 10 bases and the J gene lost 8 bases, with 25 bases spanning the gap. The CDR3 spells CATKKGNRDLPTQYF. The CDR3 DNA reads TGTGCCACTAAAAAAGGGAACAGGGATTTACCTACGCAGTATTTT.

A few counts support this clone. This chain links TRBV14 with TRBJ2-1; the match to TRBD2 covers 10 bases. Germline V gene data show CDR1 as SGHDN and CDR2 as FVKESK. The CDR3 covers 17 residues. The junction had 10 bases not matched to a gene; V was cut back by 1 base and J by 7 bases. CDR3 DNA sequence: TGTGCCAGCAGCCAAGTCTCCCTAGCGGGAGTTGGGAATGAGCAGTTCTTC. This translates into CASSQVSLAGVGNEQFF.

Points on this clone: Different DNA sequences within this sample yield the same CDR3. The V gene is TRBV19, the J gene TRBJ1-5; D is unresolved. The CDR3 runs 12 residues. V lost 1 base to trimming and J lost 7 bases, with 5 bases between them. Germline CDR1 LNHDA, CDR2 SQIVND (reference sequence). The CDR3 is CASSIGGQPQHF. As DNA, the CDR3 is TGTGCCAGTAGTATAGGAGGGCAGCCCCAGCATTTT.

The CDR3 DNA sequence: TGTGCCAGCAGTAAGGGACAGATGAACACTGAAGCTTTCTTT. Its protein is CASSKGQMNTEAFF. The V and J genes are TRBV27 and TRBJ1-1, with 7 bases matching TRBD1. The CDR3 is 14 residues long. Trimming at V came to 5 bases and at J to 0 bases, leaving 3 bases not matched to a gene. Germline assignment: CDR1 MNHEY and CDR2 SMNVEV (reference sequence).

A remark on this clone: Within the sample, other DNA sequences also encode this same CDR3. The chain links TRBV15 to TRBJ1-1, with a possible D match to TRBD1 (5 bases). The germline CDR1 and CDR2 sequences are LNHNV and YYDKDF (reference sequence). The V and J ends lost 1 base and 1 base respectively, with 7 bases between them. There are 14 residues in the CDR3. The CDR3 bases are TGTGCCACCAGCAGAGCAGGGCAGAACACTGAAGCTTTCTTT. It translates to CATSRAGQNTEAFF.

For the CDR3, the DNA is TGCGCCAGCACCCAGGGGGCCGGGACAGGGGGCTACGAGCAGTACGTC. It yields the protein CASTQGAGTGGYEQYV. The J gene is TRBJ2-7, the V gene TRBV4-1; 11 bases line up with TRBD1. Germline V gene sequence: CDR1 MGHRA, CDR2 YSYEKL. The ends lost 7 bases at V and 3 bases at J; junction bases unmatched: 11. CDR3 size: 16 residues.